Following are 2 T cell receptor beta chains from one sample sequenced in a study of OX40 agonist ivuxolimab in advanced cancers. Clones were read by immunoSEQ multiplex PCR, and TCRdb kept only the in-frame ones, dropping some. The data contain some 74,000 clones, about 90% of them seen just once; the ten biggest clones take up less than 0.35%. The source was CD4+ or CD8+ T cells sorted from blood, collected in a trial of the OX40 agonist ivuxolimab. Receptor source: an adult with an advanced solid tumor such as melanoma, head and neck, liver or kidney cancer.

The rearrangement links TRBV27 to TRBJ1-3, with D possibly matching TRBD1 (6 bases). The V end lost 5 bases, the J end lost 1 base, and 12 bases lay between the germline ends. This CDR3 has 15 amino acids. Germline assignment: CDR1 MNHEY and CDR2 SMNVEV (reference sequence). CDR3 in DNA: TGTGCCAGCAGTAAGACAGGTGTATCTGGAAACACCATATATTTT. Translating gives CASSKTGVSGNTIYF.

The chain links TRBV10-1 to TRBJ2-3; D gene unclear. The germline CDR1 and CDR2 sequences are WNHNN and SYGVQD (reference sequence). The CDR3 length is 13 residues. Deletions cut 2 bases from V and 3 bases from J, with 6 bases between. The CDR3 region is CASSEGNTDTQYF. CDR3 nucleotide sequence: TGCGCCAGCAGTGAGGGGAATACAGATACGCAGTATTTT.